The sequence of this T cell receptor (beta chain) was determined in a study of T cell responses to AZD1222 COVID-19 vaccine. A remark on this clone: What it recognizes is unknown.

Measured with immunoSEQ multiplex PCR; TCRdb has only the in-frame clones, and not every one. The sample has 160,000 or so clones; about 91% are singletons. Study-wide points: Donors were mostly white British, more females; clonal diversity possibly underestimated. Spike-specific TCR breadth rose after two AZD1222 doses, and depth rose as well.

This CDR3 region has 15 residues. J was trimmed by 7 bases and V by 5 bases; bases with no gene match: 10. Germline V lookup: CDR1 SGHTA, CDR2 FQGNSA. The sequences come from peripheral blood, collected on day 0 of MenACWY control vaccination. J is TRBJ1-5 and V is TRBV7-2; 8 bases agree with TRBD1. The sequence came from an adult in good health. The CDR3 sequence is CASSRGQGVGQPQHF. The CDR3 DNA is TGTGCCAGCAGCCGTGGACAGGGAGTGGGACAGCCCCAGCATTTT. Full variable domain (remainder filled in from reference TRBV7-2 and TRBJ1-5): GAGVSQSPSNKVTEKGKDVELRCDPISGHTALYWYRQSLGQGLEFLIYFQGNSAPDKSGLPSDRFSAERTGGSVSTLTIQRTQQEDSAVYLCASSRGQGVGQPQHFGDGTRLSIL.